This record concerns one T cell receptor beta chain sequence. Its antigen remains unknown. The CDR3 is made up of 16 amino acids. Germline loops: CDR1 MDHEN, CDR2 SYDVKM. V gave up 2 bases and J gave up 0 bases, with 11 bases separating them. Both 60 Vbeta primers and 13 Jbeta primers went into the PCR. Repertoires were generated with immunoSEQ multiplex PCR, while TCRdb's copy carries only in-frame clones and drops some. In the table there are some 200,000 clones, 70% to 80% of which are singletons. These data originate in a study of cytomegalovirus exposure and HLA in healthy donors. Study-level background: Findings of an earlier analysis included under 140 million unique TCR beta sequences from 180 million or so T cells.

The study, taken as a whole, reports: In vitro assays verified that three CMV-associated chains recognized CMV antigens specifically. A later analysis associated some 16,000 TCR beta sequences with HLA alleles at a 0.05 false discovery rate. Indistinguishability led to the exclusion of some V segments, TRBV6-2 and TRBV6-3 included.

This rearrangement joins TRBV28 to TRBJ1-5, with D perhaps TRBD1 (5 bases). Sequenced sample: PBMCs. The TCR comes from a male donor in good health and CMV-seropositive. CDR3 sequence (DNA): TGTGCCAGCAGTTTACTCTCAGGGTCTAGCAATCAGCCCCAGCATTTT. Translated: CASSLLSGSSNQPQHF.